This T cell receptor beta chain comes out of a study of T cell repertoires in cytomegalovirus infection. One entry per CDR3 protein results from TCRdb running MiXCR on the reads. The sample holds hundreds of thousands of distinct CDR3 sequences; 24% are singletons and the top ten take around 7.6%. A word on this clonotype: Its antigen is undetermined. A much larger clone lies one base from this, so it may be a read error.

This CDR3 contains 16 residues. Germline V gene data show CDR1 as SGHVS and CDR2 as FQNEAQ. J was trimmed by 3 bases and V by 5 bases; bases with no gene match: 5. Study outcomes and limitations: Clonotype analysis showed dominance of the ex vivo response by HLA-C-restricted CMV-specific TCR beta clonotypes.

Sequencing was performed on CD8+ T cells from PBMCs. This sequence joins TRBV7-8 and TRBJ2-2; 11 bases match TRBD1. This clonotype was obtained from a human donor in good health (CMV status not recorded). Some clones in this sample may be carry-over from other donors' samples. The CDR3 sequence: CASSTRDRGYTGELFF. The CDR3, as DNA: TGTGCCAGCAGCACCCGGGACAGGGGGTACACCGGGGAGCTGTTTTTT.